A single sample gave rise to the 24 T cell receptor beta chains below, sequenced in a study of graft-versus-host responses after intestinal transplantation (dated by TCRdb to about 2021). Library method: the immunoSEQ multiplex PCR assay. TCRdb carries this immuneACCESS record with in-frame sequences only. Its versions omit some clonotypes, under half of them owing to an unresolved V gene in the studies checked, with the rest unexplained. The sample contains more than 65,000 clones, approximately 89% of them found a single time. Jointly, the top ten make up 7.6% of the sample. Interpreted using the paper, the time point label stands for: cells obtained before transplantation from donor or recipient. These receptors are not linked to any known antigen. The sequencing used unstimulated CD8+ T cells sorted from spleen or lymph node cells, collected before transplant. The receptors stem from a human donor who was the organ donor for an intestinal transplant.

The chain combines TRBV19 with TRBJ2-1; D is unresolved. Trimming pared 3 bases from V and 6 bases from J, leaving 6 bases between. The germline V gene encodes CDR1 LNHDA and CDR2 SQIVND (reference sequence). The CDR3 spans 12 residues. This chain's CDR3 is CASSMLRNEQFF. In DNA, the CDR3 is TGTGCCAGTAGTATGCTTCGCAATGAGCAGTTCTTC.

As DNA, the CDR3 is TGTGCCAGCAGCGTAGAGGGGGGAAGCTATGGCTACACCTTC. Encoded protein: CASSVEGGSYGYTF. The chain employs TRBV9 and TRBJ1-2; D perhaps matches TRBD1 (6 bases). V lost 0 bases and J 4 bases, leaving 10 bases between the germline ends. The germline V gene encodes CDR1 SGDLS and CDR2 YYNGEE. The CDR3 runs 14 residues. Full variable domain (rest looked up from reference TRBV9 and TRBJ1-2): DSGVTQTPKHLITATGQRVTLRCSPRSGDLSVYWYQQSLDQGLQFLIQYYNGEERAKGNILERFSAQQFPDLHSELNLSSLELGDSALYFCASSVEGGSYGYTFGSGTRLTVV.

This clone was detected only once. The CDR3 DNA is TGTGCCAGTAGTATTTTTGGGGGAGCCGGCTACGAGCAGTACTTC. Translating gives CASSIFGGAGYEQYF. The V and J genes are TRBV19 and TRBJ2-7; TRBD1 or TRBD2 may be the D gene (5 bases each). V lost 3 bases and J 3 bases, leaving 15 bases between the germline ends. The CDR3 runs to 15 residues. The germline V gene has CDR1 LNHDA and CDR2 SQIVND (reference sequence).

This clone has only a few counts. The rearrangement uses TRBV10-3 and TRBJ1-3; a weak D match, TRBD1 (5 bases). Trimming removed 10 bases at V and 1 base at J, with 11 bases between. Germline V gene lookup returns CDR1 ENHRY and CDR2 SYGVKD. The CDR3 has 13 residues. The CDR3 sequence: CATGDFSGNTIYF. DNA for the CDR3: TGTGCCACGGGGGACTTTTCTGGAAACACCATATATTTT.

The chain is built from TRBV19 and TRBJ2-3, with D hard to call. This CDR3 has 16 residues. The V end was cut by 2 bases, the J end by 2 bases, with 14 bases between. The germline V gene encodes CDR1 LNHDA and CDR2 SQIVND (reference sequence). This CDR3 reads CASSIIRGSYTDTQYF. CDR3 DNA sequence: TGTGCCAGTAGTATAATTCGCGGCTCTTACACAGATACGCAGTATTTT. Full variable domain (outside the CDR3, taken from reference TRBV19 and TRBJ2-3): DGGITQSPKYLFRKEGQNVTLSCEQNLNHDAMYWYRQDPGQGLRLIYYSQIVNDFQKGDIAEGYSVSREKKESFPLTVTSAQKNPTAFYLCASSIIRGSYTDTQYFGPGTRLTVL.

The chain uses TRBV7-9 and TRBJ1-6; 8 bases are a match to TRBD1. Germline values: CDR1 SEHNR, CDR2 FQNEAQ (reference sequence). Unmatched junction bases numbered 8, after V lost 5 bases and J lost 14 bases. The CDR3 extends over 13 amino acids. This CDR3 reads CASSVGQGETLHF. The CDR3 DNA is TGTGCCAGCAGCGTAGGACAGGGCGAAACCCTCCACTTT.

The chain couples TRBV9 to TRBJ2-7; D not certain. CDR1 is SGDLS and CDR2 is YYNGEE in the germline V gene. This CDR3 is built from 12 residues. The V gene lost 3 bases and the J gene lost 6 bases, with 10 bases spanning the gap. In nucleotides, the CDR3 is TGTGCCAGCAGCGCCTCAACGGGCGAGCAGTACTTC. This sequence encodes CASSASTGEQYF.

The chain carries TRBV4-1 and TRBJ2-1; either TRBD1 or TRBD2 may fit D (5 bases each). CDR3 length equals 16 residues. In germline, CDR1 is MGHRA, CDR2 YSYEKL. The V end lost 5 bases, the J end lost 2 bases, and 16 bases lay between the germline ends. CDR3 amino acids: CASSDPGTAPYNEQFF. Written as DNA, the CDR3 is TGCGCCAGCAGCGACCCCGGGACGGCACCCTACAATGAGCAGTTCTTC.

V usage is TRBV7-8 and J usage is TRBJ2-5, with D possibly matching TRBD2 (5 bases). V lost 1 base, J lost 0 bases, and 9 bases lay in between. The CDR3 runs 15 residues. Germline V gives CDR1 SGHVS, CDR2 FQNEAQ. CDR3 bases: TGTGCCAGCAGCTTAGTTCGGGGTTACCAAGAGACCCAGTACTTC. Amino acids: CASSLVRGYQETQYF.

This clone was counted once. The rearrangement uses TRBV6-5 and TRBJ1-2; D call uncertain. Trimming removed 5 bases from V and 5 bases from J, with 9 bases in between. There are 12 residues in the CDR3. In germline, CDR1 is MNHEY, CDR2 SVGAGI. The CDR3 here is CASSPSPYGYTF. As DNA, the CDR3 is TGTGCCAGCAGTCCAAGCCCGTATGGCTACACCTTC.

The rearrangement uses TRBV5-6 and TRBJ1-1; D perhaps matches TRBD1 (5 bases). V lost 4 bases and J lost 6, with 10 bases in between. The CDR3 spans 12 residues. The germline gives CDR1 SGHDT, CDR2 YYEEEE. DNA for the CDR3: TGTGCCAGCAGCCCAGGGACGGCTGAAGCTTTCTTT. It codes for CASSPGTAEAFF.

The J gene is TRBJ2-7, the V gene TRBV6-1; TRBD2 aligns across 9 bases. V shed 6 bases and J 2 bases; nucleotides not matched to a gene: 8. From germline, CDR1 is MNHNS and CDR2 SASEGT. The CDR3 loop spans 15 amino acids. CDR3 in amino acids: CASSEPGLAAYEQYF. CDR3 nucleotides: TGTGCCAGCAGCGAACCGGGACTAGCCGCCTACGAGCAGTACTTC.

CDR3 in DNA: TGCGCCAGCAGCCAAGCCCCAGGTCCCGGGCAGCCCCAGCATTTT. Its protein is CASSQAPGPGQPQHF. The chain links TRBV4-1 to TRBJ1-5, with D uncertain. There are 15 residues in the CDR3. Germline CDR1 and CDR2: MGHRA and YSYEKL. Trimming shortened V by 1 base and J by 7 bases, and 14 bases separated the two germline ends.

Worth noting for this clone: The sample has other DNA sequences that encode this CDR3 too. V and J are TRBV27 and TRBJ2-1; D call uncertain. V was clipped by 0 bases and J by 1 base, with 4 bases between them. Germline loops: CDR1 MNHEY, CDR2 SMNVEV (reference sequence). The CDR3 is 14 residues long. The CDR3 nucleotides read TGTGCCAGCAGTTTATCCGGGTCCTACAATGAGCAGTTCTTC. It translates to CASSLSGSYNEQFF.

The chain combines TRBV19 with TRBJ2-4; TRBD1 might be the D (5 bases). This CDR3 has 12 residues. V was cut by 9 bases and J by 6 bases, with 12 bases left in between. From germline, CDR1 is LNHDA and CDR2 SQIVND (reference sequence). This chain's CDR3 is CASQGSRNIQYF. CDR3 DNA sequence: TGTGCCAGCCAGGGCTCTCGAAACATTCAGTACTTC.

V is TRBV19 and J is TRBJ2-7, with D perhaps TRBD1 or TRBD2 (5 bases each). With 3 bases removed from V and 2 bases from J, the gap between germline ends came to 20 bases. The CDR3 totals 17 residues. Germline lookup yields CDR1 LNHDA and CDR2 SQIVND (reference sequence). CDR3 DNA sequence: TGTGCCAGTAGTATCGGGGACCCTCTTTTCAATGCCTACGAGCAGTACTTC. Translating it yields CASSIGDPLFNAYEQYF.

This chain connects TRBV11-2 to TRBJ2-1; 10 nucleotides line up with TRBD1. Germline CDR1 and CDR2: SGHAT and FQNNGV. The CDR3 covers 16 residues. Trimming removed 1 base from V and 5 bases from J; junction bases left unmatched: 5. CDR3 loop: CASSLVGGQGNNEQFF. The CDR3 coding sequence is TGTGCCAGCAGCTTAGTCGGGGGACAGGGGAACAATGAGCAGTTCTTC.

A word on this clone: At the DNA level, this CDR3 is encoded by other sequences in the same sample as well. The J gene is TRBJ2-2, the V gene TRBV10-2; 8 nucleotides agree with TRBD2. The CDR3 covers 15 residues. Trimming cost V 6 bases and J 6 bases; bases outside gene matches: 9. The germline V gene has CDR1 WSHSY and CDR2 SAAADI. The CDR3 here is CASREAGEGSGELFF. In DNA, the CDR3 is TGCGCCAGCAGGGAAGCGGGGGAAGGTTCCGGGGAGCTGTTTTTT.

V usage is TRBV1 and J usage is TRBJ1-2; the tabulated D call, TRBD1, remains unverified against the DNA. TRBV1 is given as a pseudogene. The CDR3 has 15 amino acids. CDR3 in amino acids: CTSSQEDRSSYGYTF. The CDR3 DNA reads as TGCACCAGCAGCCAAGAGGACAGGTCGAGCTATGGCTACACCTTC.

This clone was recorded once. This chain links TRBV19 with TRBJ2-3; D perhaps matches TRBD2 (6 bases). Trimming left V 3 bases short and J 2 bases short, with 12 bases between. This CDR3 spans 15 amino acids. CDR1 LNHDA and CDR2 SQIVND come from the germline V gene (reference sequence). The CDR3 here is CASSMQAGTTDTQYF. CDR3 DNA sequence: TGTGCCAGTAGTATGCAGGCGGGGACCACAGATACGCAGTATTTT.

This chain connects TRBV6-5 to TRBJ1-2; D may be TRBD1 (6 bases). This CDR3 comprises 12 residues. CDR1 MNHEY and CDR2 SVGAGI come from the germline V gene. The V end was cut by 8 bases, the J end by 7 bases, with 14 bases between. This chain's CDR3 is CASSRGRFGYTF. The CDR3 nucleotides read TGTGCCAGCTCTCGGGGGCGGTTTGGCTACACCTTC.

The chain carries TRBV6-5 and TRBJ1-2; no clear D. CDR3 length: 14 amino acids. Germline CDR1 reads MNHEY; CDR2 reads SVGAGI. V was shortened by 6 bases and J by 4 bases, with 15 bases between the two germline ends. CDR3 DNA: TGTGCCAGCAGCGATACATCCCTGGGCTATGGCTACACCTTC. Amino acid sequence: CASSDTSLGYGYTF.

V and J are TRBV27 and TRBJ2-7; 8 nucleotides align to TRBD1. The V segment lost 3 bases and the J segment 5 bases; nucleotides outside the gene matches: 6. The germline gives CDR1 MNHEY, CDR2 SMNVEV (reference sequence). CDR3 length: 14 residues. CDR3 nucleotide sequence: TGTGCCAGCAGTTTCTCAGGACAGGGTAACGAGCAGTACTTC. It translates to CASSFSGQGNEQYF.

DNA for the CDR3: TGCAGCGTTGATAAAAGGGCCATGGACACTGAAGCTTTCTTT. Amino acid sequence: CSVDKRAMDTEAFF. The V gene is TRBV29-1, the J gene TRBJ1-1; D gene ambiguous. The CDR3 extends over 14 amino acids. With 3 bases removed from V and 3 bases from J, the gap between germline ends came to 14 bases. Germline lookup yields CDR1 SQVTM and CDR2 ANQGSEA.